This T cell receptor beta chain was sequenced for a study of early T cells in non-severe SARS-CoV-2 infection. On the study more broadly: The sequenced material was bulk RNA from unsorted whole blood, and its chains were unpaired. General study findings and limits: VDJdb matching skewed toward anti-spike CD8 responses, missing private and CD4 specificities.

About this clonotype itself: Its matching antigen is unknown. The junction differs from germline at one of its ends, possibly a read error.

TCRdb reprocessed the 5' RACE reads via MiXCR and lists one record per CDR3 protein. The sample holds under 60,000 distinct CDR3 sequences; 5.6% are singletons and the top ten take 4.5%. The CDR3 has 15 residues. CDR1 is MNHEY, CDR2 SVGEGT, per germline. V is TRBV6-2 or TRBV6-3 and J is TRBJ2-7; no clear D. The TCR comes from an adult who was a healthcare worker with PCR-confirmed SARS-CoV-2 infection or an uninfected control (not recorded which). Sequenced: whole blood. This chain's CDR3 is CASSSLTRTFYEQHF. The DNA of the CDR3 is TGTGCCAGCAGTTCACTTACACGGACCTTCTACGAGCAGCACTTC.